The sample holds a few counts of the clone carrying this T cell receptor (beta chain). Assay used: immunoSEQ multiplex PCR; TCRdb lists only in-frame clones, some missing. Counted here are under 150,000 clones, just over 90% occurring once; the ten biggest clones make up 1.5% to 2%. The sample is drawn from a study of control samples from healthy donors and cancer patients. Per germline, CDR1 SGHTA and CDR2 FQGTGA. This CDR3 is 9 amino acids long. Between the trimmed V and J ends, which lost 11 bases and 8 bases, there was a span of 9 bases. The clonotype was recovered from a man between 45 and 60 years old with head and neck cancer. The sequenced sample consisted of PBMCs. The rearrangement joins TRBV7-3 to TRBJ1-2; a weak D match, TRBD1 (6 bases). The CDR3 region has the DNA TGTGCCCAGGGGAGCGGCTACACCTTC. This gives the protein CAQGSGYTF.